Below, 3 T cell receptor beta chains from the same sample are listed, as sequenced in a study of response to subunit inactivated influenza vaccine. TCRdb re-derived calls from the RT-PCR reads in MiXCR, one entry per CDR3 protein. The data contain more than 500,000 distinct CDR3 sequences, about 11% of them singletons. The same specimen was also included in a second study, on T cells expressing NK-cell markers. That report adds: Template switching by 5'RACE with UMIs generated the TCR beta cDNA.

The sequencing used PBMCs from blood, collected on the day of vaccination. The receptors derive from a man aged 45-65 years who received an inactivated influenza vaccine.

This clonotype was seen a few times. The CDR3 region has the DNA TGTGCCAGCAGCCCCGGGACAGGGGGTTCTTCACCCCTCCACTTT. It translates to CASSPGTGGSSPLHF. The chain carries TRBV12-3 or TRBV12-4 and TRBJ1-6; 11 bases are a match to TRBD1. There are 15 residues in the CDR3. V dropped 6 bases and J dropped 9; count of bases not matched to a gene: 7.

The chain recombines TRBV28 with TRBJ2-1; 7 bases are shared with TRBD1. This CDR3 is 14 amino acids long. CDR1 and CDR2 from the germline V gene are MDHEN and SYDVKM. With 7 bases clipped from V and 4 bases from J, the junction kept 7 bases outside the gene matches. The CDR3 sequence: CASNRQGRYNEQFF. CDR3 nucleotide sequence: TGTGCCAGCAACCGACAGGGCCGATACAATGAGCAGTTCTTC.

The CDR3 spells CSARASQEQYF. CDR3 DNA: TGCAGTGCTAGAGCTAGTCAAGAGCAGTACTTC. The chain carries TRBV20-1 and TRBJ2-7; D gene uncertain. Trimming took 1 base from V and 7 from J, leaving 8 bases between them. The CDR3 spans 11 residues. Germline assignment: CDR1 DFQATT and CDR2 SNEGSKA (reference sequence).